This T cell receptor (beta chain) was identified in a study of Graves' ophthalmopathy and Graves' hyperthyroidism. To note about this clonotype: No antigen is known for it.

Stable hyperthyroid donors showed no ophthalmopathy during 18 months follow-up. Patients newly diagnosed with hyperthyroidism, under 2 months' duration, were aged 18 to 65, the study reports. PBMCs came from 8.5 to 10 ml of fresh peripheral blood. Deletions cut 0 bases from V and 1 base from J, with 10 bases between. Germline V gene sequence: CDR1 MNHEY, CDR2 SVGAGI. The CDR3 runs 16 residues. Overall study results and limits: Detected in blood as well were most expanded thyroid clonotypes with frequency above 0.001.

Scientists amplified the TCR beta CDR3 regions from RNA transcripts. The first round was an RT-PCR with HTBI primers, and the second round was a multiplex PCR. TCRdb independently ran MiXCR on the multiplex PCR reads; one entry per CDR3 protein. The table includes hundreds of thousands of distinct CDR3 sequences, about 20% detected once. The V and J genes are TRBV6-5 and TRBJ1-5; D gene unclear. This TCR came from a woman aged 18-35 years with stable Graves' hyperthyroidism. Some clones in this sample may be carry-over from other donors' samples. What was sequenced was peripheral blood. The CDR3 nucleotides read TGTGCCAGCAGTTACTCCTCCCCATCCAGCAATCAGCCCCAGCATTTT. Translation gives CASSYSSPSSNQPQHF.